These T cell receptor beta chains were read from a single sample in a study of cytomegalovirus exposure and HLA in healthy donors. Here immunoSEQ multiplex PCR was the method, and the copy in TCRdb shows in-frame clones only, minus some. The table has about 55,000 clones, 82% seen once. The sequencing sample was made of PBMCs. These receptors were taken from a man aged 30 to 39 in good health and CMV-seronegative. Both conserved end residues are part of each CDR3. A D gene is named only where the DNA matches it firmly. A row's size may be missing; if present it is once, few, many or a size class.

CDR3aa: CASSYSGTPIYNEQFF
CDR3nt: TGTGCCAGCAGTTACTCCGGGACTCCAATATACAATGAGCAGTTCTTC
j_gene: TRBJ2-1
v_gene: TRBV6-5
abundance: NA
d_gene: NA

CDR3aa: CASTRGGVETQYF
CDR3nt: TGTGCCAGCACCAGGGGTGGTGTTGAGACCCAGTACTTC
j_gene: TRBJ2-5
v_gene: TRBV28
abundance: few
d_gene: NA

CDR3aa: CASSPPGQGPDTQYF
CDR3nt: TGTGCCAGCTCACCCCCGGGACAGGGGCCGGATACGCAGTATTTT
j_gene: TRBJ2-3
v_gene: TRBV18
abundance: NA
d_gene: TRBD1

CDR3aa: CASSLVFSGSGDEQFF
CDR3nt: TGTGCCAGCAGCTTAGTTTTTAGCGGGAGTGGTGATGAGCAGTTCTTC
j_gene: TRBJ2-1
v_gene: TRBV7-2
abundance: NA
d_gene: TRBD2

CDR3aa: CASTVGNTIYF
CDR3nt: TGTGCCAGCACCGTGGGAAACACCATATATTTT
j_gene: TRBJ1-3
v_gene: TRBV6-1
abundance: few
d_gene: NA

CDR3aa: CASSLNRAFAGELFF
CDR3nt: TGTGCCAGCAGCCTAAACAGGGCATTCGCCGGGGAGCTGTTTTTT
j_gene: TRBJ2-2
v_gene: TRBV11-2
abundance: NA
d_gene: NA

CDR3aa: CASSVKQGEAGANVLTF
CDR3nt: TGTGCCAGCAGTGTAAAACAGGGGGAGGCTGGGGCCAACGTCCTGACTTTC
j_gene: TRBJ2-6
v_gene: TRBV6-1
abundance: NA
d_gene: TRBD1

CDR3aa: CASSPLAPEYGYTF
CDR3nt: TGTGCCAGCAGCCCATTAGCGCCGGAATATGGCTACACCTTC
j_gene: TRBJ1-2
v_gene: TRBV7-2
abundance: NA
d_gene: NA

CDR3aa: CASKQDIVSSYTF
CDR3nt: TGTGCCAGCAAACAGGACATCGTCTCGAGCTACACCTTC
j_gene: TRBJ1-2
v_gene: TRBV28
abundance: NA
d_gene: NA

CDR3aa: CASSTRTSSGNTIYF
CDR3nt: TGTGCCAGTAGTACCCGGACAAGCTCTGGAAACACCATATATTTT
j_gene: TRBJ1-3
v_gene: TRBV19
abundance: NA
d_gene: NA

CDR3aa: CASSDSSGRNQPQHF
CDR3nt: TGTGCCAGCAGCGACTCGAGCGGTAGGAATCAGCCCCAGCATTTT
j_gene: TRBJ1-5
v_gene: TRBV2
abundance: NA
d_gene: NA